The 2 T cell receptor beta chains in this list originate from one sample, sequenced in a study of cytomegalovirus exposure and HLA in healthy donors (dated by TCRdb to the late 2010s). Library prep was done by the immunoSEQ multiplex PCR assay. For the multiplex PCR, a mixture combining 60 forward primers for TCR Vbeta segments and 13 reverse primers for TCR Jbeta segments was used. TCRdb obtained this table from immuneACCESS and retained in-frame rearrangements with V and J assigned. These tables miss some clones; where compared with another copy, unresolved V genes account for less than half of the shortfall, and the remainder is unexplained. This sample comprises about 140,000 clones, about 75% of them detected only once. The ten largest clones take up about 11% of the sample. Specimen: PBMCs. The receptors were gathered from a man aged 18-30 years in good health and CMV-seropositive.

The chain carries TRBV5-1 and TRBJ1-5, with D maybe TRBD1 (5 bases). The CDR3 extends over 14 amino acids. V lost 4 bases and J 0 bases, leaving 8 bases between the germline ends. CDR1 is SGHRS and CDR2 is YFSETQ in the germline V gene. The CDR3 nucleotides read TGCGCCAGCAGCCCAGGGTATAGCAATCAGCCCCAGCATTTT. Encoded protein: CASSPGYSNQPQHF.

The genes are TRBV4-1 and TRBJ2-5, with D possibly being TRBD2 (5 bases). This CDR3 comprises 17 residues. Trimming left V 0 bases short and J 5 bases short, with 19 bases between. Germline lookup yields CDR1 MGHRA and CDR2 YSYEKL. The CDR3 is CASSQEGIWASSETQYF. The DNA of the CDR3 is TGCGCCAGCAGCCAAGAAGGAATTTGGGCTAGCAGTGAGACCCAGTACTTC.